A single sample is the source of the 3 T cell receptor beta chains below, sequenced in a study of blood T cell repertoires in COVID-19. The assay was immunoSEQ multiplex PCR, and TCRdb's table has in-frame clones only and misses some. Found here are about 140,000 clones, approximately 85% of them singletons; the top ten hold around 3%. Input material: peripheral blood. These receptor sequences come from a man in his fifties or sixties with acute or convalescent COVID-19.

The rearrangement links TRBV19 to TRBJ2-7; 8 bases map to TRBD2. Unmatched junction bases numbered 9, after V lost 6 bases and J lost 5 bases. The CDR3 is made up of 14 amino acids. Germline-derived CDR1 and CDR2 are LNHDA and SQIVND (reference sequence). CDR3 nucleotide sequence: TGTGCCAGTAGCCCCCCCGGGAGGGCCCACGAGCAGTACTTC. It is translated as CASSPPGRAHEQYF.

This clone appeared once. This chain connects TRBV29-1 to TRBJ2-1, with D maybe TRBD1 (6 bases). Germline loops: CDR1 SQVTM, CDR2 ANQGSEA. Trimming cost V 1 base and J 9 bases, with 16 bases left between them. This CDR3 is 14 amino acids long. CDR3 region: CSVEGRRTVGEQFF. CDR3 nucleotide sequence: TGCAGCGTTGAAGGAAGGAGGACAGTGGGTGAGCAGTTCTTC.

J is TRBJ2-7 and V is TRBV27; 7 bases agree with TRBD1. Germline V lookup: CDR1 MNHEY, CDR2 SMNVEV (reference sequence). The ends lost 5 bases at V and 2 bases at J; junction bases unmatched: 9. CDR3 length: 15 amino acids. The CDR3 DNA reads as TGTGCCAGCAGTCTTATCGGTCAGGGGGCCTACGAGCAGTACTTC. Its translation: CASSLIGQGAYEQYF.